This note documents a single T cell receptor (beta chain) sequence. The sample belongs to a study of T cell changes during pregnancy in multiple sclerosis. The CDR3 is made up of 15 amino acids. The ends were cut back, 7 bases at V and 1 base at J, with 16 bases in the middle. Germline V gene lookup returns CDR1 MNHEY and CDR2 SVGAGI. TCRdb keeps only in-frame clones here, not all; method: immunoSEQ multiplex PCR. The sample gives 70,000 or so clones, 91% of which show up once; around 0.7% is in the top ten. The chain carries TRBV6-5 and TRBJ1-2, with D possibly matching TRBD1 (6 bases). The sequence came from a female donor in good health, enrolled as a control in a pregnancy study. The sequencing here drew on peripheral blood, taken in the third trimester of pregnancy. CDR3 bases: TGTGCCAGCAAGGGGGGGCCCAGAATTAACTATGGCTACACCTTC. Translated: CASKGGPRINYGYTF.